The present T cell receptor (beta chain) was sequenced within a study of long-term antiretroviral therapy in people with HIV. Germline V gene sequence: CDR1 MNHEY, CDR2 SMNVEV (reference sequence). The CDR3 has 13 residues. The trim removed 9 bases at V and 6 bases at J, leaving 11 bases unmatched. In the case of this clone: What it binds is unknown.

From each donor, at least one pre-ART PBMC sample and at least two post-ART PBMC samples were obtained. Points from the study as a whole: Clones showing expansion before ART dominated the repertoire at all time points. Blood obtained between about 2004 and 2017 may reflect older ART regimens. HIV repertoires spanned narrower CDR3 length ranges than controls.

Running of the v3.0 immunoSEQ assay took place at survey level. Some clones are missing from TCRdb's copy, which holds only in-frame ones; the method was immunoSEQ multiplex PCR. Among about 23,000 clones listed, about four fifths were seen once. Sequenced here: unsorted PBMCs, sampled 1.5 years after starting antiretroviral therapy. The sequence was obtained from a man aged 25 to 40 with HIV. The rearrangement links TRBV27 to TRBJ2-7; TRBD1 matches 7 bases. Here the CDR3 reads CASTRQGTGEQYF. The DNA of the CDR3 is TGTGCCAGTACCCGACAGGGTACGGGCGAGCAGTACTTC.